The 30 T cell receptor beta chains reported below all come from one sample, sequenced in a study of T cell responses to AZD1222 COVID-19 vaccine. Here immunoSEQ multiplex PCR was the method, and the copy in TCRdb shows in-frame clones only, minus some. The table records approximately 99,000 clones, about 92% of them present only once. Sequencing used peripheral blood, obtained on day 0 of MenACWY control vaccination. The receptors were sampled from an adult in good health.

This clone has a single count. The V call is TRBV5-1, the J call TRBJ1-1; possibly TRBD1 for D (6 bases). V lost 3 bases and J lost 1, with 7 bases in between. Germline CDR1 is SGHRS and CDR2 is YFSETQ. The CDR3 consists of 13 residues. The CDR3 DNA follows: TGCGCCAGCAGCTGGACAGCGAACACTGAAGCTTTCTTT. Protein: CASSWTANTEAFF.

The chain is built from TRBV6-2 or TRBV6-3 and TRBJ1-6; no clear D. The CDR3 length is 16 residues. Deletions cut 0 bases from V and 7 bases from J, with 13 bases between. Germline V CDR1 and CDR2: MNHEY, SVGEGT. The CDR3 spells CASSYSKTAGNSPLHF. The CDR3 nucleotides are TGTGCCAGCAGTTACTCGAAAACAGCGGGGAATTCACCCCTCCACTTT.

CDR3 DNA: TGTGCCAGCAGTCCTGGACTTGGAAATCAGCCCCAGCATTTT. Translation: CASSPGLGNQPQHF. The chain recombines TRBV27 with TRBJ1-5; D unresolved. The V gene lost 5 bases and the J gene lost 4 bases, with 12 bases spanning the gap. This CDR3 region has 14 residues. CDR1 MNHEY and CDR2 SMNVEV come from the germline V gene (reference sequence).

The chain employs TRBV20-1 and TRBJ2-1; D is undetermined. The V and J ends lost 1 base and 13 bases respectively, with 8 bases between them. The CDR3 has 10 amino acids. Germline CDR1 reads DFQATT; CDR2 reads SNEGSKA (reference sequence). DNA of the CDR3: TGCAGTGCTAGAGCCGGGCCACAGTTCTTC. It is translated as CSARAGPQFF.

The chain carries TRBV28 and TRBJ1-4; no definite D call. The germline CDR1 and CDR2 sequences are MDHEN and SYDVKM. The V end was cut by 6 bases, the J end by 6 bases, with 11 bases between. The CDR3 runs to 13 residues. The CDR3 coding sequence is TGTGCCAGCAGAAACCCGGTTGATGAAAAACTGTTTTTT. Protein product: CASRNPVDEKLFF.

This rearrangement joins TRBV4-1 to TRBJ1-5; 10 bases agree with TRBD1. Germline-derived CDR1 and CDR2 are MGHRA and YSYEKL. The CDR3 has 17 amino acids. The junction had 7 bases not matched to a gene; V was cut back by 3 bases and J by 2 bases. CDR3 sequence: CASSQKTGTGGNQPQHF. The CDR3 bases are TGCGCCAGCAGCCAGAAAACCGGGACAGGGGGCAATCAGCCCCAGCATTTT.

The rearrangement uses TRBV7-8 and TRBJ1-4, with 10 bases identical to TRBD1. V was pared by 5 bases and J by 8 bases, with 8 bases of the junction left unmatched. Germline V lookup: CDR1 SGHVS, CDR2 FQNEAQ. The CDR3 has 15 amino acids. For the CDR3, the DNA is TGTGCCAGCAGCCGAGTAAGGGACAGGGGCGAAAAACTGTTTTTT. It codes for CASSRVRDRGEKLFF.

The chain uses TRBV29-1 and TRBJ1-2; TRBD1 is a possible D gene (5 bases). Germline V CDR1 and CDR2: SQVTM, ANQGSEA. V was pared by 2 bases and J by 0 bases, with 10 bases between. This CDR3 spans 14 amino acids. The CDR3 bases are TGCAGCGTTGAATGGTGGGGGTCTAACTATGGCTACACCTTC. Its protein product is CSVEWWGSNYGYTF.

This clone was recorded only once. The chain uses TRBV12-3 or TRBV12-4 and TRBJ1-1; D perhaps matches TRBD1 (5 bases). Between the trimmed V and J ends, which lost 4 bases and 10 bases, there was a span of 16 bases. This CDR3 is 13 amino acids long. The CDR3 DNA sequence: TGTGCCAGCAGTTCCGGGACGCCGGAGGGAGCTTTCTTT. This codes for CASSSGTPEGAFF.

The rearrangement uses TRBV28 and TRBJ2-7; 9 bases match TRBD2. J was trimmed by 0 bases and V by 2 bases; bases with no gene match: 2. CDR3 length: 15 amino acids. Germline CDR1 reads MDHEN; CDR2 reads SYDVKM. The CDR3 DNA reads TGTGCCAGCAGTTTAGGCGGGGGGGACTCCTACGAGCAGTACTTC. As protein: CASSLGGGDSYEQYF.

This clone showed up just a few times. V and J are TRBV30 and TRBJ2-6; 10 nucleotides agree with TRBD1. Germline CDR1 GTSNPN, CDR2 SVGIG (reference sequence). V was pared by 1 base and J by 0 bases, with 3 bases of the junction left unmatched. This CDR3 region has 17 residues. The CDR3 loop is CAWSEGTGVSGANVLTF. The CDR3 coding sequence is TGTGCCTGGAGTGAGGGGACAGGGGTCTCTGGGGCCAACGTCCTGACTTTC.

The chain links TRBV4-2 to TRBJ2-1; D is tentatively TRBD1 or TRBD2 (6 bases each). Germline lookup yields CDR1 LGHNA and CDR2 YNFKEQ. Trimming shortened V by 0 bases and J by 9 bases, and 15 bases separated the two germline ends. This CDR3 comprises 15 residues. CDR3 bases: TGTGCCAGCAGCCAAGATCGCGGGACAACATTTGAGCAGTTCTTC. Encoded protein: CASSQDRGTTFEQFF.

The table lists this clone with a few counts. This specimen includes other DNA sequences encoding the same CDR3. In nucleotides, the CDR3 is TGTGCCACCACCCCGGGACAGGGAGACACCGGGGAGCTGTTTTTT. Protein sequence: CATTPGQGDTGELFF. V usage is TRBV24-1 and J usage is TRBJ2-2; the match to TRBD1 covers 9 bases. With 8 bases clipped from V and 3 bases from J, the junction kept 6 bases outside the gene matches. Looked up from germline, CDR1 is KGHDR and CDR2 is SFDVKD. The CDR3 length is 15 residues.

This chain connects TRBV10-2 to TRBJ2-1; the match to TRBD2 covers 8 bases. V lost 6 bases and J lost 4; bases outside the gene matches: 2. CDR1 is WSHSY and CDR2 is SAAADI in the germline V gene. The CDR3 has 13 amino acids. CDR3 in amino acids: CASSLAGYNEQFF. Written as DNA, the CDR3 is TGCGCCAGCAGCTTAGCGGGGTACAATGAGCAGTTCTTC.

DNA for the CDR3: TGCAGCGTTGAAGGGTCGGTGATTGAAGCTTTCTTT. Its translation is CSVEGSVIEAFF. The chain recombines TRBV29-1 with TRBJ1-1; no definite D call. The germline CDR1 and CDR2 sequences are SQVTM and ANQGSEA. V was trimmed by 1 base and J by 7 bases, leaving 10 bases between them. This CDR3 is 12 amino acids long.

The chain couples TRBV6-1 to TRBJ1-5; perhaps TRBD1 as D (5 bases). CDR1 and CDR2 from the germline V gene are MNHNS and SASEGT. Trimming stripped 2 bases from V and 3 bases from J, with 8 bases between. The CDR3 totals 14 residues. The CDR3 DNA sequence: TGTGCCAGCAGTGAACGGGACGTCAATCAGCCCCAGCATTTT. Translation gives CASSERDVNQPQHF.

The rearrangement uses TRBV6-2 or TRBV6-3 and TRBJ1-1; D is perhaps TRBD1 (6 bases). Germline V gives CDR1 MNHEY, CDR2 SVGEGT. The CDR3 totals 13 residues. V was pared by 6 bases and J by 5 bases, with 13 bases between. DNA of the CDR3: TGTGCCAGCAGCGCCGGGAGGGGGACTGAAGCTTTCTTT. This gives the protein CASSAGRGTEAFF.

V gene TRBV2 combines with J gene TRBJ1-5; 7 bases line up with TRBD1. Germline V gene lookup returns CDR1 SNHLY and CDR2 FYNNEI. This CDR3 spans 14 amino acids. Losses at the gene ends were 7 bases for V and 8 bases for J; bases not matched to a gene: 11. The CDR3 DNA reads TGTGCCAGCAAGGGGGCCCCAAAAATCAAGCCCCAGCATTTT. Its protein product is CASKGAPKIKPQHF. The full variable domain, in which reference TRBV2 and TRBJ1-5 provide the parts outside the CDR3, is EPEVTQTPSHQVTQMGQEVILRCVPISNHLYFYWYRQILGQKVEFLVSFYNNEISEKSEIFDDQFSVERPDGSNFTLKIRSTKLEDSAMYFCASKGAPKIKPQHFGDGTRLSIL.

The table lists this clone with a count of one. V and J are TRBV7-2 and TRBJ2-7, with 7 positions matching TRBD1. In germline, CDR1 is SGHTA, CDR2 FQGNSA. The CDR3 has 14 residues. V lost 0 bases to trimming and J lost 2 bases; unmatched junction nucleotides: 1. The CDR3 sequence: CASSLAGTAYEQYF. DNA for the CDR3: TGTGCCAGCAGCTTAGCCGGGACAGCCTACGAGCAGTACTTC.

The chain is built from TRBV4-3 and TRBJ1-5, with 7 bases lining up with TRBD1. The CDR3 consists of 16 residues. Germline V CDR1 and CDR2: LGHNA, YSLEER. The trim removed 1 base at V and 4 bases at J, leaving 7 bases unmatched. In nucleotides, the CDR3 is TGCGCCAGCAGCCAAGTATTGGGACAGATTAATCAGCCCCAGCATTTT. Amino acid sequence: CASSQVLGQINQPQHF.

This clone has a handful of counts. The rearrangement joins TRBV27 to TRBJ1-2; 7 bases line up with TRBD1. The CDR3 is made up of 14 amino acids. Germline V gene data show CDR1 as MNHEY and CDR2 as SMNVEV (reference sequence). Losses at the gene ends were 2 bases for V and 5 bases for J; bases not matched to a gene: 5. The CDR3 DNA reads as TGTGCCAGCAGTTTAGGAGGGGGCGCTTATGGCTACACCTTC. The encoded protein is CASSLGGGAYGYTF.

The table lists this clone with a count of one. The chain recombines TRBV9 with TRBJ2-1; D is uncertain. Germline V gene data show CDR1 as SGDLS and CDR2 as YYNGEE. CDR3 length equals 16 residues. V was pared by 2 bases and J by 2 bases, with 14 bases between. The chain's CDR3 is CASSVDPSPPYNEQFF. The DNA for the CDR3 is TGTGCCAGCAGCGTTGATCCGAGTCCTCCCTACAATGAGCAGTTCTTC. Combining the CDR3 with reference TRBV9 and TRBJ2-1 gives the whole variable domain DSGVTQTPKHLITATGQRVTLRCSPRSGDLSVYWYQQSLDQGLQFLIQYYNGEERAKGNILERFSAQQFPDLHSELNLSSLELGDSALYFCASSVDPSPPYNEQFFGPGTRLTVL.

This sequence joins TRBV5-5 and TRBJ1-2; possibly TRBD1 for D (5 bases). V was clipped by 4 bases and J by 0 bases, with 13 bases between them. The CDR3 is made up of 15 amino acids. The V gene's germline CDR1 is SGHKS and CDR2 YYEKEE (reference sequence). CDR3 loop: CASSTWGDTNYGYTF. For the CDR3, the DNA is TGTGCCAGCAGCACCTGGGGGGATACTAACTATGGCTACACCTTC.

The J gene is TRBJ2-1, the V gene TRBV11-2; possibly TRBD1 or TRBD2 for D (7 bases each). Germline-derived CDR1 and CDR2 are SGHAT and FQNNGV. The CDR3 is 15 residues long. V was trimmed by 5 bases and J by 4 bases, leaving 15 bases between them. This chain's CDR3 is CASSRQGGDYNEQFF. DNA of the CDR3: TGTGCCAGCAGCCGCCAGGGGGGGGATTACAATGAGCAGTTCTTC.

This clone was observed once. The chain combines TRBV6-6 with TRBJ1-5, with TRBD1 matching 8 bases. Germline lookup yields CDR1 MNHNY and CDR2 SVGAGI (reference sequence). V shed 8 bases, J shed 6 bases, and the junction held 9 bases outside the gene matches. The CDR3 runs 14 residues. CDR3 amino acids: CASGGQGALQPQHF. DNA of the CDR3: TGTGCCAGCGGGGGGCAGGGGGCGCTTCAGCCCCAGCATTTT.

The genes are TRBV9 and TRBJ1-3, with 9 bases matching TRBD1. Germline V gene sequence: CDR1 SGDLS, CDR2 YYNGEE. Germline trimming cut 4 bases from V and 6 bases from J; bases unmatched to any gene: 8. This CDR3 contains 15 residues. The CDR3 sequence is CASSPGDRDENTIYF. The CDR3 nucleotides are TGTGCCAGCAGCCCAGGGGACAGGGACGAAAACACCATATATTTT.

In this sample, this clone turned up once. The chain has TRBV19 and TRBJ2-7, with 10 bases that match TRBD1. The CDR3 has 14 residues. The trim removed 6 bases at V and 3 bases at J, leaving 5 bases unmatched. Germline values: CDR1 LNHDA, CDR2 SQIVND (reference sequence). The DNA for the CDR3 is TGTGCCAGTAGCCCCGGGACAGGGGTCTACGAGCAGTACTTC. It codes for CASSPGTGVYEQYF.

The rearrangement uses TRBV30 and TRBJ1-1; unclear D gene. V dropped 7 bases and J dropped 11 bases, with 23 bases sitting between them. Germline V gene sequence: CDR1 GTSNPN, CDR2 SVGIG (reference sequence). This CDR3 comprises 13 residues. The CDR3 sequence: CASGPQPHMGAFF. The CDR3 coding sequence is TGTGCCTCTGGACCCCAACCCCATATGGGGGCTTTCTTT. Full variable domain (rest looked up from reference TRBV30 and TRBJ1-1): SQTIHQWPATLVQPVGSPLSLECTVEGTSNPNLYWYRQAAGRGLQLLFYSVGIGQISSEVPQNLSASRPQDRQFILSSKKLLLSDSGFYLCASGPQPHMGAFFGQGTRLTVV.

V and J are TRBV4-1 and TRBJ2-7; 7 nucleotides align to TRBD1. This CDR3 has 13 residues. Per the germline V gene, CDR1 is MGHRA and CDR2 is YSYEKL. V was clipped by 5 bases and J by 3 bases; unmatched bases: 4. The CDR3 nucleotides read TGCGCCAGCAGCACAGGGGCACACTACGAGCAGTACTTC. This encodes CASSTGAHYEQYF.

The chain joins TRBV19 to TRBJ1-2; D unclear. The germline V and J ends were trimmed by 1 base and 2 bases, with 8 bases remaining between them. There are 14 residues in the CDR3. CDR1 and CDR2 from the germline V gene are LNHDA and SQIVND (reference sequence). The CDR3 DNA sequence: TGTGCCAGTAGTATAGTTGGCCAGAACTATGGCTACACCTTC. Its protein is CASSIVGQNYGYTF.